A single T cell receptor (beta chain) is shown here with its context. Enrollees, about 18 to 89 years old, lived in roughly 24 US areas. Exposed enrollees had met someone with a PCR-confirmed or clinician-diagnosed COVID-19 case at some point within the 2 weeks before study entry. The sample is drawn from a study of blood T cell repertoires in COVID-19. Study overall: Italy, Spain and the United States were the sources of the convalescent and acute COVID-19 samples. The cDNA or gDNA used as material had been derived from T cells, B-cell-depleted T cells, or PBMCs.

Sequencing used immunoSEQ multiplex PCR; TCRdb keeps in-frame clones, though not all of them. Among 350,000 or so clones, approximately 91% were seen once, and the ten largest hold over 1%. Germline V gene sequence: CDR1 MDHEN, CDR2 SYDVKM. V shed 2 bases and J shed 5 bases, with 6 bases lying between them. The CDR3 spans 13 residues. This chain uses TRBV28 with TRBJ1-4; D is unclear. The clonotype comes from a woman in her 30s who had been exposed to COVID-19. Sequenced sample: PBMCs or T cells enriched from blood (not recorded which). The CDR3 is CASSLPRNEKLFF. The CDR3 bases are TGTGCCAGCAGTTTACCCCGGAATGAAAAACTGTTTTTT.